In this sample, the clone carrying this T cell receptor beta chain turned up a few times. This specimen belongs to a study of shared clonotypes between healthy human individuals. The authors ran unsorted PBMC replicate PCRs on about 320 ng DNA, 30,000 or so T cell genomes. The authors sequenced unsorted PBMC DNA on ten immunoSEQ deep assay plates. Using immunoSEQ multiplex PCR, the repertoire was profiled, and TCRdb retains in-frame clones only, with some absent. The sample has around 480,000 clones; 60% to 80% are singletons. Germline CDR1 reads SNHLY; CDR2 reads FYNNEI. Trimming removed 6 bases from V and 1 base from J, with 4 bases in between. The CDR3 runs to 11 residues. Samples left unsorted employed 80 million to 95 million PBMCs for genomic DNA.

This chain uses TRBV2 with TRBJ2-7; D not resolved. This receptor was taken from a woman in her thirties or forties in good health. Some clones in this sample may be carry-over from other donors' samples. Sequenced sample: PBMCs. The CDR3 nucleotides read TGTGCCAGCAGAGGTTCCTACGAGCAGTACTTC. Protein product: CASRGSYEQYF.